A selection of T cell receptor beta chains follows, all from one sample in a study of Ad26.COV2.S vaccination and SARS-CoV-2 variants. TCRdb's table, derived via immunoSEQ multiplex PCR, lists solely in-frame clones and lacks some. The table records approximately 480,000 clones, about 83% of them present only once. The input for sequencing was peripheral blood, taken in a trial of Ad26.COV2.S vaccine versus placebo. The receptors were sampled from a person aged 18-60 years who received the Ad26.COV2.S COVID-19 vaccine or a placebo. CDR3s include the opening cysteine and the closing phenylalanine or tryptophan. A D gene is named only where the DNA matches it firmly. Some rows mark clone size as missing; the rest say once, few, many or name a class of expanded clone.

d_gene	abundance	v_gene	j_gene	CDR3nt	CDR3aa
NA	few	TRBV6-2/TRBV6-3	TRBJ2-7	TGTGCCAGCAGTCTAGCTAGTGGTAACGAGCAGTACTTC	CASSLASGNEQYF
TRBD1	NA	TRBV15	TRBJ1-2	TGTGCCACCAGCGGCGACAGGGGTTACGGCTACACCTTC	CATSGDRGYGYTF
NA	NA	TRBV19	TRBJ1-5	TGTGCCAGTAGTCCGGCCGGACGGAGCAATCAGCCCCAGCATTTT	CASSPAGRSNQPQHF
TRBD2	once	TRBV7-9	TRBJ2-1	TGTGCCAGCATGGTTGGAGCGGGGGGCAGCTCCTACAATGAGCAGTTCTTC	CASMVGAGGSSYNEQFF
TRBD2	NA	TRBV30	TRBJ2-5	TGTGCCTGGACTAGCGGACAAGAGACCCAGTACTTC	CAWTSGQETQYF
NA	NA	TRBV5-6	TRBJ2-3	TGTGCCAGCAGCTGGGGCGGTGGGGCGACCTCAGATACGCAGTATTTT	CASSWGGGATSDTQYF
NA	once	TRBV6-5	TRBJ2-3	TGTGCCAGCTCCGAACCGGGGTTCACAGATACGCAGTATTTT	CASSEPGFTDTQYF
NA	NA	TRBV6-5	TRBJ2-7	TGTGCCTCCGGAGCCTACACCTACGAGCAGTACTTC	CASGAYTYEQYF
TRBD1	NA	TRBV5-4	TRBJ2-4	TGTGCCAGCAGCTCAAAGGGGGCGCGAAACATTCAGTACTTC	CASSSKGARNIQYF
NA	NA	TRBV25-1	TRBJ2-5	TGTGCCAGCAGTGAGGGACAAGCCAGAGAGACCCAGTACTTC	CASSEGQARETQYF
TRBD1	NA	TRBV19	TRBJ2-7	TGTGCCAGTAGTGCCTCGACAGGGGGCTACGAGCAGTACTTC	CASSASTGGYEQYF
TRBD1	NA	TRBV30	TRBJ2-1	TGTGCCTGGAAGGACAGGGGACCTAACAATGAGCAGTTCTTC	CAWKDRGPNNEQFF
TRBD1	once	TRBV19	TRBJ1-3	TGTGCCAGTAGTATGGGGACAGGGAGCTCTGGAAACACCATATATTTT	CASSMGTGSSGNTIYF
TRBD2	NA	TRBV9	TRBJ2-1	TGTGCCAGCAGCCAGACTAGCGGCTCCTACAATGAGCAGTTCTTC	CASSQTSGSYNEQFF
NA	NA	TRBV15	TRBJ2-2	TGTGCCACCAGCGCCCTGGGACAAAATACCGGGGAGCTGTTTTTT	CATSALGQNTGELFF
NA	NA	TRBV5-1	TRBJ1-5	TGCGCCAGCAGCCCAGGCGGGACGGGCAATCAGCCCCAGCATTTT	CASSPGGTGNQPQHF